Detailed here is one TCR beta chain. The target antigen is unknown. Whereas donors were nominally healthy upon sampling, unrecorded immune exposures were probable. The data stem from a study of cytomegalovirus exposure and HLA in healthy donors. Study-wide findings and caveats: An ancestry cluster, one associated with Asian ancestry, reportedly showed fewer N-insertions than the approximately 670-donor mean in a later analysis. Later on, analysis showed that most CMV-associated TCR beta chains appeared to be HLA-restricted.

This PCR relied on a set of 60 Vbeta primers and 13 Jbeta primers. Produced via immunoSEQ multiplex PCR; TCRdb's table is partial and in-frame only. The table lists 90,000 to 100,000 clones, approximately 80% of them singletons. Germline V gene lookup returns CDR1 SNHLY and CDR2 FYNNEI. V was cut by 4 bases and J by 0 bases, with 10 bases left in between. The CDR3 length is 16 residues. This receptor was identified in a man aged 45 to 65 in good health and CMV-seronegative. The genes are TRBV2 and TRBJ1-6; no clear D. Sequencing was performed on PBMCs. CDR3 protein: CASSGAGSSYNSPLHF. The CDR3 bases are TGTGCCAGCAGTGGGGCGGGGAGCTCCTATAATTCACCCCTCCACTTT.